The source of this T cell receptor (beta chain) is a study of PD-1 blockade in classical Hodgkin lymphoma. Turning to the study itself: Intravenous delivery of nivolumab at 3 mg/kg to patients occurred every 2 weeks. Overall study results and limits: Reports indicated that newly diagnosed patients had lower baseline TCR diversity than healthy donors did.

This clone showed up just once. Its target is unknown. V lost 3 bases, J lost 7 bases, and 5 bases stayed unmatched. Per germline, CDR1 SGHVS and CDR2 FQNEAQ. The CDR3 spans 14 residues. This sample's time point: cycle 4 day 1 (C4D1), after 6 weeks of nivolumab. Every single patient, without exception, relapsed after autologous stem cell transplantation, and brentuximab vedotin exposure varied. TCRdb keeps only in-frame clones here, not all; method: immunoSEQ multiplex PCR. The sample lists approximately 100,000 clones, 83% occurring once. Material: peripheral blood mononuclear cells (PBMCs), obtained before the fourth cycle of nivolumab. The TCR originated in a human donor with classical Hodgkin lymphoma. The chain carries TRBV7-8 and TRBJ2-1; 8 bases agree with TRBD2. In DNA, the CDR3 is TGTGCCAGCAGCTTCCGGGAGGGACGGAATGAGCAGTTCTTC. Encoded protein: CASSFREGRNEQFF.